The clone carrying this TCR beta chain was counted a few times. This sample is part of a study of patients and donors after allogeneic stem cell transplantation. TCRdb reprocessed the RT-PCR reads via MiXCR and lists one record per CDR3 protein. The sample has roughly 940,000 distinct CDR3 sequences; roughly 18% are singletons. The germline V and J ends were trimmed by 1 base and 3 bases, with 13 bases remaining between them. Germline V gene data show CDR1 as SGHNT and CDR2 as YENEEA. The CDR3 is made up of 16 amino acids. The clonotype originates from a human donor who was either an allogeneic HSCT recipient or a stem cell or donor lymphocyte infusion donor (not recorded which). It is not recorded whose cells these are; they may come from a transplant donor. The sample consisted of blood, either unsorted or a sorted T cell fraction (not recorded which). This chain joins TRBV11-3 and TRBJ2-1, with D possibly being TRBD1 (5 bases). CDR3 coding DNA: TGTGCCAGCAGCTTAGTAGGGCAGGGCCTCTACAATGAGCAGTTCTTC. Translating gives CASSLVGQGLYNEQFF.